This TCR beta chain was sequenced for a study of cytomegalovirus exposure and HLA in healthy donors. The CDR3 is made up of 19 amino acids. Per the germline V gene, CDR1 is KGHSH and CDR2 is LQKENI. The V end was cut by 0 bases, the J end by 0 bases, with 15 bases between. Primers: 60 Vbeta forward and 13 Jbeta reverse. The repertoire was sequenced with immunoSEQ multiplex PCR; TCRdb's copy has only in-frame clones and lacks some. The data show some 220,000 clones, with approximately 78% seen just once and more than 0.45% held by the top ten. Study observations and caveats: Per a prior analysis, the majority of TCR beta V segments were productive roughly 87% or roughly 30% of the time. In vitro data verified a few CMV-associated chains as specific for CMV antigens. TRBV6-2, TRBV6-3 and some other V segments were unresolvable in 87-base-pair reads.

Regarding this clone: Its antigen is unidentified.

The sequencing input was PBMCs. The clonotype was recovered from a boy between 5 and 17 years old in good health and CMV-seronegative. The chain combines TRBV18 with TRBJ2-6; D may be TRBD2 (5 bases). The chain's CDR3 is CASSPPPGGPNSGANVLTF. DNA of the CDR3: TGTGCCAGCTCACCACCCCCTGGAGGACCGAACTCTGGGGCCAACGTCCTGACTTTC.